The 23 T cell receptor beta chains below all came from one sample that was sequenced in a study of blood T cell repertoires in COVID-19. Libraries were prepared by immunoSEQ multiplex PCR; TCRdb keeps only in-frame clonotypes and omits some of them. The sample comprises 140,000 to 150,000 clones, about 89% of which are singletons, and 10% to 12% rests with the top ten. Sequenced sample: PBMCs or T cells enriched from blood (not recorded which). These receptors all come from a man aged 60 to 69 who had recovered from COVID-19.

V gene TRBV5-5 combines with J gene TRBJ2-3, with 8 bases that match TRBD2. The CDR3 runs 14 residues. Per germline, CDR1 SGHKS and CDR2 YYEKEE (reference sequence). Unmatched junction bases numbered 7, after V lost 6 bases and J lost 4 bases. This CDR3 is CASTLAGWADTQYF. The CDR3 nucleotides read TGTGCCAGCACCTTAGCGGGGTGGGCAGATACGCAGTATTTT.

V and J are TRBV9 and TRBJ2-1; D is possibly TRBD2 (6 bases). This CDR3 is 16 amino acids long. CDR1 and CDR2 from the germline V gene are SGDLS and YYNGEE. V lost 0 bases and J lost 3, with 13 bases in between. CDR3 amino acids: CASSVAQLGGYNEQFF. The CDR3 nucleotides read TGTGCCAGCAGCGTAGCTCAGCTCGGGGGCTACAATGAGCAGTTCTTC.

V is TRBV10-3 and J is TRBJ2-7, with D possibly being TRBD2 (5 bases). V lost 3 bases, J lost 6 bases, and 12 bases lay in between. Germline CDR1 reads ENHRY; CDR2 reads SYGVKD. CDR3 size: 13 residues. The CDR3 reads CAISDARALEQYF. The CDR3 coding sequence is TGTGCCATCAGTGATGCGAGGGCCCTCGAGCAGTACTTC.

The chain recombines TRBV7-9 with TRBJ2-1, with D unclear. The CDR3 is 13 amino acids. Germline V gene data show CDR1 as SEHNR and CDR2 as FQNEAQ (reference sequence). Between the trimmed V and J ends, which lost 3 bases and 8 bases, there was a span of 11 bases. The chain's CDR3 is CASSLSRSDEQFF. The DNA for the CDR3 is TGTGCCAGCAGCTTGTCGAGGTCCGATGAGCAGTTCTTC.

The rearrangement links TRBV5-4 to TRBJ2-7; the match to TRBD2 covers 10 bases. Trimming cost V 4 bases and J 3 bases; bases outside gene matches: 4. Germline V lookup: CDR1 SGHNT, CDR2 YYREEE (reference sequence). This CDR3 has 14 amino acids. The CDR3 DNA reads TGTGCCAGCAGCACGCCTAGCGGGAGCTACGAGCAGTACTTC. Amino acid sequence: CASSTPSGSYEQYF.

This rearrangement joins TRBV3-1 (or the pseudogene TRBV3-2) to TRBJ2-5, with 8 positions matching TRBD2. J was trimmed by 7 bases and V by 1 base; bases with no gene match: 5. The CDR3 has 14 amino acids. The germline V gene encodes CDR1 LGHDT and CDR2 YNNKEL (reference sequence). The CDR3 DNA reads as TGTGCCAGCAGCCAAGCGGGAGGGCCTCGGACCCAGTACTTC. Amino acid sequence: CASSQAGGPRTQYF.

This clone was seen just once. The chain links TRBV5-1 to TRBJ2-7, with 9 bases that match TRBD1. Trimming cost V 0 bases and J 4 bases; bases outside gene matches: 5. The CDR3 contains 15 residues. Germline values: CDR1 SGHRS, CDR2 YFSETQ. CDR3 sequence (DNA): TGCGCCAGCAGCTTGGGAACAGGGGGCTTTTACGAGCAGTACTTC. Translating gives CASSLGTGGFYEQYF.

CDR3 loop: CALLGGSGFSTDTQYF. The DNA of the CDR3 is TGTGCCCTCCTCGGAGGAAGCGGGTTTAGCACAGATACGCAGTATTTT. The chain recombines TRBV2 with TRBJ2-3; possible D gene TRBD2, 6 bases. The CDR3 contains 16 residues. V was cut by 11 bases and J by 0 bases, with 21 bases left in between. Germline V gene data show CDR1 as SNHLY and CDR2 as FYNNEI.

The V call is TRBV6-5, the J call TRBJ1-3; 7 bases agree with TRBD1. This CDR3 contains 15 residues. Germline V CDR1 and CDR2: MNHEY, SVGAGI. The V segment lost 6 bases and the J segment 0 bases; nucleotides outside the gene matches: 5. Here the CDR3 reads CASSPGGGSGNTIYF. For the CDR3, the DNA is TGTGCCAGCAGCCCAGGGGGAGGCTCTGGAAACACCATATATTTT.

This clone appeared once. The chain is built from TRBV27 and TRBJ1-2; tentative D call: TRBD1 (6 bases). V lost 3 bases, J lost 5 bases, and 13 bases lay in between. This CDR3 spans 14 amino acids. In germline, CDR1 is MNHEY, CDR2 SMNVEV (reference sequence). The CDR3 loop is CASSFNREGYGYTF. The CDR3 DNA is TGTGCCAGCAGTTTTAACAGGGAAGGGTATGGCTACACCTTC.

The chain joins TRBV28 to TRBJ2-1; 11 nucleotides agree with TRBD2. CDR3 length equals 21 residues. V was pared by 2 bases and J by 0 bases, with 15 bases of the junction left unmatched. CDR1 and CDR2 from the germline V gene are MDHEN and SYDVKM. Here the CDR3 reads CASSLKGGALAGGSSYNEQFF. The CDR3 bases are TGTGCCAGCAGTTTAAAAGGAGGGGCGCTAGCGGGGGGAAGCTCCTACAATGAGCAGTTCTTC.

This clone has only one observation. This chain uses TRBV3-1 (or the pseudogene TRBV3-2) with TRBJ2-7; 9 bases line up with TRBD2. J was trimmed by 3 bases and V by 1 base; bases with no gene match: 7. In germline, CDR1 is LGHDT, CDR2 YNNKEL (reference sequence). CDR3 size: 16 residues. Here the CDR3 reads CASSQAGLAGRYEQYF. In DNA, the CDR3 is TGTGCCAGCAGCCAAGCGGGTCTAGCGGGGCGCTACGAGCAGTACTTC.

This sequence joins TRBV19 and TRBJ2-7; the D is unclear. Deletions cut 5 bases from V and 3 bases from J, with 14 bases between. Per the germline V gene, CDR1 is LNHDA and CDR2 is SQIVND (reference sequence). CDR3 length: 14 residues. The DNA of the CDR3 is TGTGCCAGTAGTCTGGGCCCGAACCTCTACGAGCAGTACTTC. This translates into CASSLGPNLYEQYF.

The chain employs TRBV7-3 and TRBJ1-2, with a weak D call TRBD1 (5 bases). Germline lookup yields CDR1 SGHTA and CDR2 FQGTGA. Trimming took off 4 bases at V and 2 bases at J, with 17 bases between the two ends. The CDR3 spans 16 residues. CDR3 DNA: TGTGCCAGCAGCTCGTCGGCGGGACCGCTAAACTATGGCTACACCTTC. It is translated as CASSSSAGPLNYGYTF.

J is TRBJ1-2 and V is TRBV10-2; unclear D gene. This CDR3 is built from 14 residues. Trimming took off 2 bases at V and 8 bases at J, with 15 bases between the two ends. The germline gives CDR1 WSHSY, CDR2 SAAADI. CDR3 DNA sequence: TGCGCCAGCAGTGAGGAGGTCTTGGGGAGAGGCTACACCTTC. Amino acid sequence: CASSEEVLGRGYTF.

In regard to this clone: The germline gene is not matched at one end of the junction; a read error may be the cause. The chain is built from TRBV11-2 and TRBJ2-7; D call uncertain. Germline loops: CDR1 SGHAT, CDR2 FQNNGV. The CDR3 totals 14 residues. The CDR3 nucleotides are TGTGCCAGCAGCTTAGCCGGCACGGAGCTTCCCCTTAAATTC. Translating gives CASSLAGTELPLKF.

CDR3 loop: CASSYTGSWIYGYTF. The CDR3 DNA follows: TGTGCCAGCAGCTATACAGGGTCTTGGATCTATGGCTACACCTTC. The chain combines TRBV5-6 with TRBJ1-2; the D gene is possibly TRBD1 (6 bases). The CDR3 totals 15 residues. Germline values: CDR1 SGHDT, CDR2 YYEEEE. The V and J ends lost 3 bases and 4 bases respectively, with 16 bases between them.

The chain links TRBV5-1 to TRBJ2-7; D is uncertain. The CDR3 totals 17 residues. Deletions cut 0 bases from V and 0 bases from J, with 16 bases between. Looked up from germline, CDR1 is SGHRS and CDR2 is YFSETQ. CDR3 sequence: CASSLVLDADSSYEQYF. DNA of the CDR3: TGCGCCAGCAGCTTGGTCCTAGACGCCGATAGCTCCTACGAGCAGTACTTC.

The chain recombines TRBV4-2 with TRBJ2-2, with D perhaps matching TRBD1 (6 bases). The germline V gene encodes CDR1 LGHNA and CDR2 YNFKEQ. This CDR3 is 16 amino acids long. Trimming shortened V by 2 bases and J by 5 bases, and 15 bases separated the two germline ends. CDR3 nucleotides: TGTGCCAGCAGCCAAAAAATGGGGGCCGGAACCGGGGAGCTGTTTTTT. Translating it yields CASSQKMGAGTGELFF.

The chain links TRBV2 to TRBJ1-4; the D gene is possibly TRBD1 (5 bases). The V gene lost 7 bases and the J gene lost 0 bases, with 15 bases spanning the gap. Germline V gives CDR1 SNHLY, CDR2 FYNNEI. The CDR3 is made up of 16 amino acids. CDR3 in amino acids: CASMGGFTATNEKLFF. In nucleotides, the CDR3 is TGTGCCAGCATGGGGGGGTTCACTGCAACTAATGAAAAACTGTTTTTT.

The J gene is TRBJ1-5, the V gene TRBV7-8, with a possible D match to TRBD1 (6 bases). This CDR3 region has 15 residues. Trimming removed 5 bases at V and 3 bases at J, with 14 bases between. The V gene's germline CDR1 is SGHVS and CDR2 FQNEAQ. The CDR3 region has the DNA TGTGCCAGCAGCACGATACAGGGAACCAATCAGCCCCAGCATTTT. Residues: CASSTIQGTNQPQHF.

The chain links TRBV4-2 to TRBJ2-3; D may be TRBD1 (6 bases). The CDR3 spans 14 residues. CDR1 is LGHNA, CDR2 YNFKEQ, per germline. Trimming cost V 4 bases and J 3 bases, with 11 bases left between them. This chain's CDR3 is CASSPGQQTDTQYF. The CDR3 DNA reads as TGTGCCAGCAGCCCCGGACAGCAAACAGATACGCAGTATTTT.

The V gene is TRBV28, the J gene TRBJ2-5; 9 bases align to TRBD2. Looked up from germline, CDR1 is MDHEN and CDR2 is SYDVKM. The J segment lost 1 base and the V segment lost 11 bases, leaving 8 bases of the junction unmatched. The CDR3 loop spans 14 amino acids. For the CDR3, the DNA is TGTGCCGGGCGTAGCGGGAGCGCCCAAGAGACCCAGTACTTC. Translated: CAGRSGSAQETQYF. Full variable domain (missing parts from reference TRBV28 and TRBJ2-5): DVKVTQSSRYLVKRTGEKVFLECVQDMDHENMFWYRQDPGLGLRLIYFSYDVKMKEKGDIPEGYSVSREKKERFSLILESASTNQTSMYLCAGRSGSAQETQYFGPGTRLLVL.